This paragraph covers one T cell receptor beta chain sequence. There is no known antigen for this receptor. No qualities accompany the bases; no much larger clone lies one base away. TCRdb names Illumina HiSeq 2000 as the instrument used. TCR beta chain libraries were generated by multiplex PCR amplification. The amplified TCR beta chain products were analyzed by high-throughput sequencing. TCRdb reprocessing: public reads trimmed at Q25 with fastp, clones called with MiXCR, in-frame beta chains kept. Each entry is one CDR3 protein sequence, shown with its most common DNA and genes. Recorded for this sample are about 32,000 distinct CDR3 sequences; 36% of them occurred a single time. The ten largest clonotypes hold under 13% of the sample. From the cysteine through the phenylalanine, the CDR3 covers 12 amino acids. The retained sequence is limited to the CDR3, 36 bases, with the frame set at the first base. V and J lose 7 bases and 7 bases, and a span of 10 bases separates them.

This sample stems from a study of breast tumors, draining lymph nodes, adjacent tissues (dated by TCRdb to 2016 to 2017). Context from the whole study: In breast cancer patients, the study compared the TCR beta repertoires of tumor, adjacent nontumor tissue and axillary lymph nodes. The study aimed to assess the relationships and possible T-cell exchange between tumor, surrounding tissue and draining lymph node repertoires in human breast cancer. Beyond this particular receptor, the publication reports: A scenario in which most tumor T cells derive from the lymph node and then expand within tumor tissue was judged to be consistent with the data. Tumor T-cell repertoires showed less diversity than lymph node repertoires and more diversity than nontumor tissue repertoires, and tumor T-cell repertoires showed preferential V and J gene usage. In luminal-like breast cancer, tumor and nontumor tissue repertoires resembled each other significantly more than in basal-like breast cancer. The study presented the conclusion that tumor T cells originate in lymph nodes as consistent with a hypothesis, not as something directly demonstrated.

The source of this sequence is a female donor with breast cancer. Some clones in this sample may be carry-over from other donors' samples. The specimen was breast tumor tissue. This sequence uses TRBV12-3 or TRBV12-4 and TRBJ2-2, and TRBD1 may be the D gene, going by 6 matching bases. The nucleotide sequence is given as TGTGCCAGCAACCAGGGGTACGGGGAGCTGTTTTTT. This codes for CASNQGYGELFF.